This TCR beta chain was captured by sequencing in a study of shared clonotypes between healthy human individuals. Study-wide background: Serving as donors were two women and a few men, whose ages spanned 18 to 49. Study-level points and caveats: Only blood was sampled; tissue repertoires likely differ.

CDR1 and CDR2 from the germline V gene are GTSNPN and SVGIG (reference sequence). Trimming took 3 bases from V and 10 from J, leaving 15 bases between them. The length of the CDR3 is 12 residues. Among the unsorted PBMC samples, replicate PCRs used around 0.3 ug DNA, about 30,000 T cell genomes. Sequenced by immunoSEQ multiplex PCR; TCRdb stores in-frame clones only, minus some. The table records about 480,000 clones, roughly 78% of them present only once. Turning to this clone: The target antigen is unknown. Distinct nucleotide sequences in the sample also encode this CDR3.

The study used about 90 million PBMCs per unsorted sample for genomic DNA. The chain has TRBV30 and TRBJ2-5; D possibly corresponds to TRBD2 (6 bases). Sequencing was carried out using PBMCs. The TCR sequence derives from a middle-aged woman in good health. Some clones in this sample may be carry-over from other donors' samples. CDR3: CAWSVGAGLQYF. CDR3 nucleotide sequence: TGTGCCTGGAGCGTAGGGGCGGGGCTCCAGTACTTC.